The rows below give T cell receptor beta chains drawn from one sample of a study of T cells in Graves' hyperthyroidism and ophthalmopathy. TCRdb re-called the multiplex PCR reads through MiXCR, storing one row per CDR3 protein. The sample shows 250,000 to 350,000 distinct CDR3 sequences, around 17% of them seen only once. The specimen sequenced was blood. Source of these receptors: a man aged 30 to 45 with Graves' hyperthyroidism. Both conserved end residues are part of each CDR3. D genes are given only for firm matches. Only part of the rows carry a size: once, few, many, or a class if the clone is expanded.

j_call d_call clone_size v_call cdr3_nt cdr3_aa
TRBJ1-1 NA few TRBV20-1 TGCAGTGCTATATTGGGGAGAATGAACACTGAAGCTTTCTTT CSAILGRMNTEAFF
TRBJ1-5 TRBD1 NA TRBV27 TGTGCCAGCAGTTTATTGAGGGACAGGGGAGGGGGTCAGCCCCAGCATTTT CASSLLRDRGGGQPQHF
TRBJ1-3 NA NA TRBV5-1 TGCGCCAGCAGCTTGGTCGGGTTCAACTCTGGAAACACCATATATTTT CASSLVGFNSGNTIYF
TRBJ2-2 TRBD1 many TRBV24-1 TGTGCCACCAGTGACCACCCGACAGGGCGGGCCGGGGAGCTGTTTTTT CATSDHPTGRAGELFF
TRBJ1-4 NA many TRBV20-1 TGCAGTGCTAGAGAGTCCCTCCTAGGGGAAAAACTGTTTTTT CSARESLLGEKLFF
TRBJ1-1 NA NA TRBV5-6 TGTGCCAGCAGCTTGGATACGGGCCAGGTGGCTTTCTTT CASSLDTGQVAFF
TRBJ2-7 TRBD2 many TRBV20-1 TGCAGTGCTAGAGATCGGCGGCTAGCGGGAGCGGATGAGCAGTACTTC CSARDRRLAGADEQYF
TRBJ2-3 NA many TRBV30 TGTGCCTGGAGTAGAAATAGCCGCCGTACGCAGTATTTT CAWSRNSRRTQYF
TRBJ2-1 TRBD1 NA TRBV6-1 TGTGCCAGCAGCTCGCCCAGGGGGCCGGGCAATGAGCAGTTCTTC CASSSPRGPGNEQFF
TRBJ1-2 TRBD1 many TRBV12-3/TRBV12-4 TGTGCCAGCAGCCAGAGGACAGGGCACTATGGCTACACCTTC CASSQRTGHYGYTF
TRBJ2-7 NA many TRBV6-5 TGTGCCAGCAGTTACGGCTACTCCTACGAGCAGTACTTC CASSYGYSYEQYF
TRBJ1-2 NA many TRBV30 TGTGCCTGGAGTGTCGCGAATAACTATGGCTACACCTTC CAWSVANNYGYTF
TRBJ2-5 NA few TRBV5-5 TGTGCCAGTGGCCGGGCGGTCCAAGAGACCCAGTACTTC CASGRAVQETQYF
TRBJ2-7 NA many TRBV3-1 TGTGCCAGCAGTCCCAATCTCATCGCCTACGAGCAGTACTTC CASSPNLIAYEQYF
TRBJ2-1 TRBD2 NA TRBV7-9 TGTGCCAGCAGTACTAGCGGGAGTGGCCATGAGCAGTTCTTC CASSTSGSGHEQFF
TRBJ2-1 NA many TRBV20-1 TGCAGTGCTTCGACCGGGACTGGCTACAATGAGCAGTTCTTC CSASTGTGYNEQFF
TRBJ1-1 NA few TRBV19 TGTGCCAGTAGTATAGAAGGGGGACACGCTTCGAACACTGAAGCTTTCTTT CASSIEGGHASNTEAFF
TRBJ1-1 TRBD1 many TRBV6-1 TGTGCCAGCAGTGCGACAGGGGGAATGACTGAAGCTTTCTTT CASSATGGMTEAFF
TRBJ2-3 TRBD2 many TRBV28 TGTGCCAGCAGCACACTAGCGGGAGGTTCAGCAACGCAGTATTTT CASSTLAGGSATQYF
TRBJ2-2 NA many TRBV5-1 TGCGCCAGCAGCTTGGGAGGAGAGGCCGGGGAGCTGTTTTTT CASSLGGEAGELFF
TRBJ2-5 TRBD2 many TRBV7-6 TGTGCCAGCAGCCATAGACTAGCTGGTGAGACCCAGTACTTC CASSHRLAGETQYF
TRBJ2-7 NA many TRBV3-1 TGTGCCAGCAGCCATCGGGCGGGACGGCTGGGGGAGCAGTACTTC CASSHRAGRLGEQYF
TRBJ2-7 TRBD2 many TRBV20-1 TGCAGTGCTAGAGATCCCAGGAACCGGCGGGAGAGCTACGAGCAGTACTTC CSARDPRNRRESYEQYF
TRBJ1-4 TRBD1 many TRBV2 TGTGCCAGCAGTACGGGACAGTCAAATGAAAAACTGTTTTTT CASSTGQSNEKLFF
TRBJ2-1 NA NA TRBV11-2 TGTGCCAGCGTGGGGCTACTGGGCGACCTGGGGGAGCAGTTCTTC CASVGLLGDLGEQFF